A selection of T cell receptor beta chains follows, all from one sample in a study of blood T cell repertoires in COVID-19. Clones were read by immunoSEQ multiplex PCR, and TCRdb kept only the in-frame ones, dropping some. The profile shows fewer than 350,000 clones, 87% of them singletons. Sequencing was carried out using PBMCs or T cells enriched from blood (not recorded which). These receptors were taken from a woman aged 40-49 years who had recovered from COVID-19. Both conserved end residues are part of each CDR3. D genes are given only for firm matches. Size tells how often a clone was seen (once, few, many) or the class of an expanded clone, and some rows leave it out.

cdr3_length: 14
d_call: TRBD1
v_call: TRBV6-5
j_call: TRBJ1-6
clone_size: .
cdr3_nt: TGTGCCAGCAGAATGGGACAGGCGAATTCACCCCTCCACTTT
cdr3_aa: CASRMGQANSPLHF

cdr3_length: 13
d_call: .
v_call: TRBV7-2
j_call: TRBJ2-5
clone_size: once
cdr3_nt: TGTGCCAGCAGCTTATGGTCGGGAGAGACCCAGTACTTC
cdr3_aa: CASSLWSGETQYF

cdr3_length: 17
d_call: .
v_call: TRBV6-2/TRBV6-3
j_call: TRBJ2-7
clone_size: .
cdr3_nt: TGTGCCAGCAGTTCGGGCCCAGGGATTCTTACGGCCTACGAGCAGTACTTC
cdr3_aa: CASSSGPGILTAYEQYF

cdr3_length: 14
d_call: TRBD1
v_call: TRBV19
j_call: TRBJ2-3
clone_size: few
cdr3_nt: TGTGCCAGTAGTTTCGGGACAGGGCCAGATACGCAGTATTTT
cdr3_aa: CASSFGTGPDTQYF

cdr3_length: 16
d_call: .
v_call: TRBV24-1
j_call: TRBJ2-1
clone_size: few
cdr3_nt: TGTGCCACCAGTGACCCCCCGGCAGGGACCTACAATGAGCAGTTCTTC
cdr3_aa: CATSDPPAGTYNEQFF

cdr3_length: 15
d_call: TRBD2
v_call: TRBV5-4
j_call: TRBJ2-3
clone_size: .
cdr3_nt: TGTGCCAGCAGCTCAAGGACTAGCGGCACAGATACGCAGTATTTT
cdr3_aa: CASSSRTSGTDTQYF

cdr3_length: 15
d_call: .
v_call: TRBV21-1
j_call: TRBJ1-5
clone_size: .
cdr3_nt: TGTGCCAGCACTGCGACAGGTGATAGCAATCAGCCCCAGCATTTT
cdr3_aa: CASTATGDSNQPQHF

cdr3_length: 16
d_call: TRBD2
v_call: TRBV7-2
j_call: TRBJ2-3
clone_size: few
cdr3_nt: TGTGCCAGCAGCAGCGGACTAGTTGGGTACACAGATACGCAGTATTTT
cdr3_aa: CASSSGLVGYTDTQYF

cdr3_length: 16
d_call: .
v_call: TRBV7-9
j_call: TRBJ2-3
clone_size: .
cdr3_nt: TGTGCCAGCAGCTTTGATCGAGCGCCTGGCACAGATACGCAGTATTTT
cdr3_aa: CASSFDRAPGTDTQYF

cdr3_length: 14
d_call: .
v_call: TRBV27
j_call: TRBJ1-5
clone_size: .
cdr3_nt: TGTGCCAGCGCCAGTTGGGGGGGCAATCAGCCCCAGCATTTT
cdr3_aa: CASASWGGNQPQHF

cdr3_length: 14
d_call: .
v_call: TRBV19
j_call: TRBJ1-1
clone_size: .
cdr3_nt: TGTGCCAGTAGTGTCTTCTCGGGGAACACTGAAGCTTTCTTT
cdr3_aa: CASSVFSGNTEAFF

cdr3_length: 15
d_call: TRBD1
v_call: TRBV2
j_call: TRBJ2-5
clone_size: .
cdr3_nt: TGTGCCAGCAATACCGGGACAGGGAGGGAAGAGACCCAGTACTTC
cdr3_aa: CASNTGTGREETQYF

cdr3_length: 20
d_call: TRBD2
v_call: TRBV11-3
j_call: TRBJ2-1
clone_size: .
cdr3_nt: TGTGCCAGCAGCTTAGCTCCGGCTAGCGGGAGGCCAAGCTCCTACAATGAGCAGTTCTTC
cdr3_aa: CASSLAPASGRPSSYNEQFF

cdr3_length: 17
d_call: TRBD2
v_call: TRBV9
j_call: TRBJ2-3
clone_size: .
cdr3_nt: TGTGCCAGCAGTGTAGAGGGACCTGGGTTGCGGGAGGATACGCAGTATTTT
cdr3_aa: CASSVEGPGLREDTQYF

cdr3_length: 14
d_call: .
v_call: TRBV5-4
j_call: TRBJ2-1
clone_size: .
cdr3_nt: TGTGCCAGCAGCTTAGCGGTCTCCTACAATGAGCAGTTCTTC
cdr3_aa: CASSLAVSYNEQFF

cdr3_length: 14
d_call: TRBD2
v_call: TRBV10-3
j_call: TRBJ2-1
clone_size: .
cdr3_nt: TGTGCCATCAGTGTGGCTAGCGGCAGCAATGAGCAGTTCTTC
cdr3_aa: CAISVASGSNEQFF

cdr3_length: 17
d_call: .
v_call: TRBV4-3
j_call: TRBJ1-4
clone_size: .
cdr3_nt: TGCGCCAGCAGCCAAGATCGGGGGAAGGAGGAAAGGGAAAAACTGTTTTTT
cdr3_aa: CASSQDRGKEEREKLFF

cdr3_length: 13
d_call: .
v_call: TRBV7-2
j_call: TRBJ2-5
clone_size: .
cdr3_nt: TGTGCCAGCAGCTCTACAGCTTTGGAGACCCAGTACTTC
cdr3_aa: CASSSTALETQYF

cdr3_length: 15
d_call: TRBD1
v_call: TRBV10-3
j_call: TRBJ2-7
clone_size: .
cdr3_nt: TGTGCCATCAAGCCTACAGGGGGTACGGCTTACGAGCAGTACTTC
cdr3_aa: CAIKPTGGTAYEQYF

cdr3_length: 14
d_call: TRBD2
v_call: TRBV28
j_call: TRBJ2-3
clone_size: .
cdr3_nt: TGTGCCAGCAGTTTCCGGGAGGGCACAGATACGCAGTATTTT
cdr3_aa: CASSFREGTDTQYF

cdr3_length: 15
d_call: TRBD1
v_call: TRBV6-5
j_call: TRBJ1-2
clone_size: .
cdr3_nt: TGTGCCAGCAGTAAACCGGGACAGGGTCCCTATGGCTACACCTTC
cdr3_aa: CASSKPGQGPYGYTF

cdr3_length: 13
d_call: .
v_call: TRBV28
j_call: TRBJ1-3
clone_size: .
cdr3_nt: TGTGCCAGCAGTTGGTACAGAGGAAACACCATATATTTT
cdr3_aa: CASSWYRGNTIYF

cdr3_length: 13
d_call: .
v_call: TRBV7-2
j_call: TRBJ2-5
clone_size: .
cdr3_nt: TGTGCCAGCAGCTTCTGGGCCCGCGAGACCCAGTACTTC
cdr3_aa: CASSFWARETQYF

cdr3_length: 17
d_call: TRBD1
v_call: TRBV7-3
j_call: TRBJ2-1
clone_size: .
cdr3_nt: TGTGCCAGCAGCTTGGGAGCCGGGGACAGGAGCTCCAATGAGCAGTTCTTC
cdr3_aa: CASSLGAGDRSSNEQFF

cdr3_length: 15
d_call: .
v_call: TRBV11-2
j_call: TRBJ1-6
clone_size: .
cdr3_nt: TGTGCCAGCAGCTTCGAGGCGAGCTATAATTCACCCCTCCACTTT
cdr3_aa: CASSFEASYNSPLHF

cdr3_length: 17
d_call: TRBD2
v_call: TRBV10-3
j_call: TRBJ2-7
clone_size: few
cdr3_nt: TGTGCCATCAGTGAGTTCCCGGGGGGGACTAGTATATTCGAGCAGTACTTC
cdr3_aa: CAISEFPGGTSIFEQYF

cdr3_length: 16
d_call: .
v_call: TRBV7-2
j_call: TRBJ2-7
clone_size: .
cdr3_nt: TGTGCCAGCAGCTTAAGGCGGGATACGTGGGGGTACGAGCAGTACTTC
cdr3_aa: CASSLRRDTWGYEQYF

cdr3_length: 17
d_call: TRBD1
v_call: TRBV2
j_call: TRBJ2-2
clone_size: .
cdr3_nt: TGTGCCAGCAGTGAAGAACGGACAGGGGCGCCTACCGGGGAGCTGTTTTTT
cdr3_aa: CASSEERTGAPTGELFF

cdr3_length: 13
d_call: .
v_call: TRBV7-2
j_call: TRBJ2-7
clone_size: .
cdr3_nt: TGTGCCAGCACCATTGGTGGCCTGCCAGAGCAGTACTTC
cdr3_aa: CASTIGGLPEQYF